Listed below are T cell receptor beta chains from one sample, sequenced in a study of beta chain features in type 1 diabetes. Generated by immunoSEQ multiplex PCR, the TCRdb table keeps only in-frame clones and is missing some. This table has some 120,000 clones, roughly 17% appearing once. The sequenced sample consisted of central memory CD4+ T cells from blood. These receptors all stem from a man between 18 and 29 years old with type 1 diabetes. Both conserved end residues are part of each CDR3. Fields, in order: D gene, J gene, V gene, clone size, CDR3 DNA, CDR3 protein. D genes are given only for firm matches. Only some rows state a clone size, as once, few, many or a class for expanded clones.

TRBD2 | TRBJ2-7 | TRBV18 | NA | TGTGCCAGCTCACGTCGGGAGGACTACGAGCAGTACTTC | CASSRREDYEQYF
NA | TRBJ1-1 | TRBV7-9 | NA | TGTGCCAGCAGCCCTGACCCCCGCCCAGAAGCTTTCTTT | CASSPDPRPEAFF
NA | TRBJ1-2 | TRBV9 | NA | TGTGCCATCAGCCCGGAGGGGGGAGTCAGAATAAACTATGGCTACACCTTC | CAISPEGGVRINYGYTF
NA | TRBJ2-2 | TRBV10-3 | many | TGTGCCATCAGCCCCACAATACCTGCGGTCGGGGAGCTGTTTTTT | CAISPTIPAVGELFF
NA | TRBJ2-7 | TRBV7-3 | few | TGTGCCAGCAGCGTATACTTCTCCGAGCAGTACTTC | CASSVYFSEQYF
TRBD1 | TRBJ2-1 | TRBV5-6 | NA | TGTGCCAGCAGAGATGACGAGGGGACAGCATCCTACAATGAGCAGTTCTTC | CASRDDEGTASYNEQFF
TRBD1 | TRBJ2-1 | TRBV15 | few | TGTGCCACCAGCAGAGATAGGGGGCCCTACAATGAGCAGTTCTTC | CATSRDRGPYNEQFF
TRBD2 | TRBJ2-3 | TRBV11-1 | few | TGTGCCAGCAGCCCCGGAGGAGCGGGATATACGAAGCAGTATTTT | CASSPGGAGYTKQYF
TRBD1 | TRBJ2-3 | TRBV5-1 | NA | TGCGCCAGCAGCTCCGGGACAGGGGGTACAGATACGCAGTATTTT | CASSSGTGGTDTQYF
NA | TRBJ2-7 | TRBV6-1 | many | TGTCCACATAGCGACAGCCATTCTTACGAGCAGTACTTC | CPHSDSHSYEQYF
NA | TRBJ1-2 | TRBV15 | NA | TGTGCCACCAGACGTGGGGAAACGGGACACCAAATCTTC | CATRRGETGHQIF
TRBD2 | TRBJ2-1 | TRBV5-1 | few | TGCGCCAGCAGCACCGGGACTAGCTACAATGAGCAGTTCTTC | CASSTGTSYNEQFF
NA | TRBJ1-1 | TRBV9 | NA | TGTGCCAGCAGCCCGCTACCCGGGGGCATGAACACTGAAGCTTTCTTT | CASSPLPGGMNTEAFF
NA | TRBJ2-2 | TRBV30 | NA | TGTGCCTGGATCCAGGGCCCCGGGGCCGGGGAGCTGTTTTTT | CAWIQGPGAGELFF
NA | TRBJ2-4 | TRBV2 | few | TGTGCCAGCCGGGGACTAGCCAAAAACATTCAGTACTTC | CASRGLAKNIQYF
NA | TRBJ2-3 | TRBV2 | NA | TGTGCCAGCAGCGACCCTTGGGCAGATACGCAGTATTTT | CASSDPWADTQYF
NA | TRBJ2-7 | TRBV23-1 | many | TGCGCCAGCAGTCCCGACTGCCCCTACGAGCAGTACTTC | CASSPDCPYEQYF
TRBD2 | TRBJ2-3 | TRBV18 | NA | TGTGCCAGCTCACAGCGGGAGGGCACAGATACGCAGTATTTT | CASSQREGTDTQYF